Following are 4 T cell receptor beta chains from one sample sequenced in a study of tissue T cells after allogeneic stem cell transplantation. The data were produced by immunoSEQ multiplex PCR, yet TCRdb's version contains in-frame clones alone and is incomplete. The data show about 21,000 clones, approximately 69% seen once. What was sequenced was blood. These receptor sequences come from a female BALB/c mouse in good health. This strain has MHC haplotype H2-d.

On this clone: All gene names here are mouse names. The CDR3 sequence: CGARDPGRNTEVFF. The DNA read from the CDR3 is TGTGGTGCTAGGGATCCAGGGAGGAACACAGAAGTCTTC. The rearrangement links TRBV20 to TRBJ1-1; D is perhaps TRBD1 (5 bases). The read stops 1 residue short of the end of the CDR3; the missing end is completed from the germline J gene. The germline gives CDR1 GFQATS, CDR2 STVNSAI. The CDR3 covers 14 residues. V lost 0 bases, J lost 1 base, and 9 bases lay in between.

As to this clone: Genes and germline come from the mouse. Read coverage stops 1 residue before the CDR3 terminus; the germline J gene supplies the remainder. This chain joins TRBV19 and TRBJ2-1, with D unclear. The CDR3 covers 11 residues. V was cut by 5 bases and J by 3 bases, with 3 bases left in between. Looked up from germline, CDR1 is FNHDT and CDR2 is SITEND (reference sequence). CDR3 sequence: CASRTYAEQFF. CDR3 DNA, as far as it was read: TGTGCCAGCAGGACCTATGCTGAGCAGTTC.

Worth noting for this clone: Each gene name is a mouse one. Sequencing ends 1 residue short of the CDR3 end; the germline J gene provides the rest. The J gene is TRBJ2-2, the V gene TRBV13-3; D might be TRBD1 (6 bases). Per the germline V gene, CDR1 is NNHDY and CDR2 is SYVADS. The ends were cut back, 1 base at V and 2 bases at J, with 12 bases in the middle. CDR3 size: 16 residues. This chain's CDR3 is CASSDRLQGNTGQLYF. CDR3 DNA, as far as it was read: TGTGCCAGCAGTGATAGGTTGCAGGGGAACACCGGGCAGCTCTAC.

The sample holds one count of this clone. The genes are named according to mouse. The read ends 1 residue early relative to the CDR3; the germline J gene fills the gap. The chain links TRBV31 to TRBJ2-5; D may match TRBD1 or TRBD2 (5 bases each). CDR3 length: 15 residues. The germline gives CDR1 GKSSPN, CDR2 SITVG. V was shortened by 0 bases and J by 2 bases, with 12 bases between the two germline ends. Partial CDR3 DNA: TGTGCCTGGAGTCTACGGGGCGCGGGCCAAGACACCCAGTAC. It yields the protein CAWSLRGAGQDTQY. The CDR3, in full, reads CAWSLRGAGQDTQYF.